This T cell receptor beta chain was profiled in a study of cytomegalovirus exposure and HLA in healthy donors (dated by TCRdb to the late 2010s). With regard to the full study: An earlier analysis of several hundred of the donors reported 250 to 350 Gb of sequence data and about 100 million unique TCR beta sequences from about 200 million T cells. An early release covering roughly 640 HLA-typed donors comprised about 300 gigabases of sequencing data and around 85 million unique TCR sequences. The genetic ancestry cluster associated with self-reported Caucasian donors included 81% of the approximately 410 genotyped donors. The study aimed to test whether signatures of past pathogen exposure could be identified by cataloging public T cell receptors. Using immunosequencing, the study profiled T cell repertoires from about 650 subjects and related those repertoires to cytomegalovirus serostatus. In addition to the first cohort of 666 subjects, a separate validation cohort of 120 different subjects was used. High-throughput TCR immunosequencing, statistical association of individual TCRs with disease status, and machine learning were combined to predict cytomegalovirus infection status. To study patterns of TCR occurrence, a later analysis re-analyzed previously published TCR beta repertoires from around 670 donors and added high-resolution HLA genotyping. The later analysis used no new phenotypic data to find candidate immune exposures, relying instead on TCR beta sequences and their occurrence across donors. To decide whether each TCR beta V gene segment behaved as functional or pseudogenic, an earlier analysis of over 500 of the donors relied on high-throughput TCR beta sequencing. Donor age, sex, ethnicity and CMV serostatus were compiled together with the repertoire data. In a later genetic analysis, genome-wide SNP genotypes for about three fifths of the roughly 670 donors were used, and that subset was treated as a discovery cohort. Every repertoire in the discovery cohort had been generated on one and the same sequencing platform. Both class I and class II loci were covered by HLA typing, at four-digit resolution. The number of typed donors differed by locus: roughly 629-640 for A, B, C, DRB1 and DQB1; some 500 for DQA1; fewer than 610 for DPA1; and about 470 for DPB1. Because of strong linkage in the cohort, roughly five DR-DQ haplotypes were treated as single units for association and clustering. Across around 400 genotyped donors of the cohort, an average of about 240,000 unique TCR beta nucleotide sequences per donor were sequenced, and roughly 20% of those sequences were non-productive. The paper as a whole reports these results and caveats: According to the authors, the approach could potentially be generalized to other disease states and immunological phenotypes. Some IMGT-functional V segments, including TRBV6-2 and TRBV6-3, could not be told apart with the 87-base-pair reads, so those segments were excluded. Linkage disequilibrium might explain the correlated functional status among segregating V segments, but an unknown experimental factor could not be ruled out. A later analysis associated about 17,000 TCR beta sequences with specific HLA alleles at a false discovery rate of 0.05. Cytomegalovirus status was reported to be diagnosed by the classifier with high specificity and sensitivity in both the original and validation cohorts. CMV serostatus was the only immune exposure information available for the cohort. Several of the top co-occurrence clusters appeared to be linked to parvovirus B19, influenza, CMV and Epstein-Barr virus, according to a later analysis. Most TCR sequences were seen in very few donors, while some public TCRs were found in many individuals. A later analysis found that most CMV-associated TCR beta chains appeared HLA-restricted, with HLA associations seemingly driven largely by CMV exposure. A group of highly shared sequence variants was considered likely to be a technical artifact of the sequencing pipeline. In vitro tests confirmed that three of the cytomegalovirus-associated TCR beta chains recognize cytomegalovirus antigens. In a later analysis, TCR association rates were found to vary across HLA loci, with the most associated TCRs seen for DRB1 alleles and the fewest for HLA-C alleles. When HLA alleles, especially DR and DQ, strongly co-occurred, attributing TCR associations to individual alleles was difficult. In a later genetic analysis, fewer N-insertions in productive TCRs were reported among donors in an Asian-associated ancestry cluster than the roughly 640-donor mean. In an earlier analysis of approximately 590 of the donors, most TCR beta V segments were observed in productive rearrangements about 87% or about 30% of the time, broadly matching IMGT annotations. In this cohort, only TCR beta chains were sequenced, and detectable features were limited by the absence of alpha or paired-chain data. V-gene and J-gene trimming of TCR beta chains was associated with a missense DCLRE1C variant in a later genetic analysis, and the association was replicated in an independent cohort. Roughly uniform sequencing depth across donors was assumed in presence/absence analyses, although this assumption may not hold. A further reported finding was that TCR beta sequences accurately predicted the HLA-A and HLA-B alleles for most subjects in the first cohort. Because counts were too low, 15 to 20 rarely observed V segments, including chromosome 9 orphons, were excluded from the earlier analysis of about 500 of the donors. The study gave a list of over 150 TCR beta chains associated with cytomegalovirus. HLA typing was unavailable for some donors at each locus, so association tests used only the typed subset. A later analysis found that HLA-associated TCR beta chains were more clonally expanded and had lower generation probabilities than equally common non-associated chains.

Unmatched junction bases come to 5, with V trimmed by 0 bases and J by 2 bases. Spanning cysteine to phenylalanine, the CDR3 consists of 16 amino acids. Just the 48-base CDR3 DNA is kept, in frame starting at base 1. The germline V gene supplies CDR1 SGHRS and CDR2 YFSETQ. For this clone: This clone's antigen is unknown. Base qualities are not recorded, but no much larger clone differs from it by a single base.

In total, more than 500 healthy bone marrow donors made up the cohort. At the time of sampling, all cohort members were nominally healthy, though unrecorded immune exposures were likely present. The donor was CMV seronegative and belonged to the group of 320 or so seronegative cohort members. A peripheral blood sample was collected from each donor, and TCR beta sequencing was performed on peripheral blood mononuclear cells. Genomic DNA was extracted from the blood cell samples with the Qiagen DNeasy Blood Extraction Kit. To prepare the library, the immunoSEQ multiplex PCR assay was applied. A mixture of 60 forward primers for TCR Vbeta segments and 13 reverse primers for TCR Jbeta segments was used in the multiplex PCR. The CDR3 region of rearranged TCR beta genes was amplified from genomic DNA with a multiplex PCR assay. The amplified TCR beta libraries were sequenced on the Illumina HiSeq System as 87-base-pair reads. In the paper's pipeline: A later analysis counted approximately 84 million unique TCR beta chains across the 640 or so repertoires, and 9.5 million to 11 million of these chains were shared by at least two donors. Raw reads were error-corrected and collapsed into unique sequences with a nearest-neighbor algorithm that merged closely related sequences to remove PCR and sequencing errors. To assign V, D and J gene segments, CDR3 sequences were aligned to IMGT reference sequences. Each retained sequence needed at least a six-nucleotide match to both a V gene segment and a J gene segment. Rearrangements were classified as productive when the CDR3 lacked stop codons and remained in frame with V and J, and all other rearrangements were classified as non-productive. Following IMGT convention, CDR3 was defined as the stretch from the second conserved V-encoded cysteine up to the conserved J-encoded phenylalanine. The earlier analysis of some 540 of the donors excluded any sequence lacking an unambiguous match to a single V gene segment. An earlier analysis of several hundred of the donors classified V segments as functional when productive rearrangements were above 56.7% and as segregating when the standard deviation between donors was above 5%. A statistical classification framework was built to diagnose cytomegalovirus status from the catalog of TCR beta chain sequences. V and J gene assignment, in a later analysis, came from comparing TCR nucleotide sequences with IMGT/GENE-DB human TR gene sequences. A later analysis assigned CDR3 sequences and most-parsimonious VDJ recombination scenarios with the TCRdist pipeline. In a later analysis, every TCR beta chain was defined by the combination of its CDR3 amino acid sequence and its V-gene family, and reads without a unique V-gene family were dropped. A later analysis removed 450 to 600 highly shared, low-generation-probability nucleotide sequences to deal with suspected cross-contamination and a sequencing artifact. In a later analysis, a clonal expansion index for each public chain was calculated from normalized within-repertoire ranks of inferred template counts. A later analysis computed generation probabilities with a VDJ recombination model fitted to out-of-frame rearrangements, and checked the results against IGoR. In a later analysis, TCR-TCR, TCR-HLA and TCR-CMV co-occurrence was scored with hypergeometric tests, and a repertoire-size bias correction was applied to TCR pairs. A later analysis estimated false discovery rates by permuting HLA or CMV assignments 20 times. In a later analysis, co-occurring TCRs were grouped using DBSCAN, and TCRdist sequence similarity was added for clustering within HLA-allele-positive subsets. Repertoires with fewer than 30,000 or more than 120,000 public chains, plus five repertoires with anomalous nucleotide sharing, were excluded from co-occurrence clustering. The immuneACCESS repertoire file appears here via TCRdb, limited to in-frame rearrangements. These files lack a portion of the clones; in checked studies, under half of the deficit traces to unresolved V genes, and the cause of the others is not known. The DNA gave D and trimming, while V, J and clone size come from that table. The sample data list fewer than 140,000 clones, and 82% of these were observed just once. Clones ranked in the top ten supply approximately 1.5% of the sample.

The sequence is built from TRBV5-1 and TRBJ2-5, and TRBD2 aligns with 9 junction nucleotides. The sequence came from a man aged 45-60 years in good health and CMV-seronegative. The sequencing sample was made of PBMCs. CDR3 region: CASSLVSSGVQETQYF. DNA sequence: TGCGCCAGCAGCTTGGTTTCTAGCGGGGTACAAGAGACCCAGTACTTC.